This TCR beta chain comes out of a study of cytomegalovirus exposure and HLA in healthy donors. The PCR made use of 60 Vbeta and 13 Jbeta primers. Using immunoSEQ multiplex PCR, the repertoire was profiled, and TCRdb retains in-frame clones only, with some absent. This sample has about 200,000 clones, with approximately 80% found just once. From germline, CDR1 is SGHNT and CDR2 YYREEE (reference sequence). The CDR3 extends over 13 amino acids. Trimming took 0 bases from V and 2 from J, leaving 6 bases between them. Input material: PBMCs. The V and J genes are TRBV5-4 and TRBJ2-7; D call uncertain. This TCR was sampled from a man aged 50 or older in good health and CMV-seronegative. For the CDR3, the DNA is TGTGCCAGCAGCTTGGCCCCTCCCTACGAGCAGTACTTC. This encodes CASSLAPPYEQYF.